This T cell receptor (beta chain) emerged from a study of control samples from healthy donors and cancer patients. V was clipped by 4 bases and J by 8 bases, with 11 bases between them. The CDR3 spans 12 residues. Germline lookup yields CDR1 LGHDT and CDR2 YNNKEL (reference sequence). Method: immunoSEQ multiplex PCR; TCRdb's copy keeps in-frame clones and lacks some. The sample consists of approximately 130,000 clones, 80% to 90% of them appearing once. The specimen was blood. The receptor comes from a man aged 55 to 70 in good health. This chain uses TRBV3-1 (or the pseudogene TRBV3-2) with TRBJ1-2; D uncertain. The CDR3 loop reads CASSPTDLGYTF. Here the CDR3 DNA reads TGTGCCAGCAGCCCTACCGACCTCGGCTACACCTTC.